Detailed here is one T cell receptor beta chain. These data belong to a study of blood T cell repertoires in COVID-19. Study details: Sources were T cells, B-cell-depleted T cells, or PBMCs; the material itself was cDNA or gDNA.

Germline values: CDR1 SGHNT, CDR2 YYREEE (reference sequence). V lost 2 bases and J lost 7; bases outside the gene matches: 15. The length of the CDR3 is 18 residues. Sequencing was performed with immunoSEQ multiplex PCR; in TCRdb, only in-frame clones are kept and a portion is missing. The table records about 52,000 clones, about nine tenths of them present only once. The rearrangement links TRBV5-4 to TRBJ1-6, with 7 bases fitting TRBD1. This TCR derives from an older man with acute or convalescent COVID-19. Sequenced sample: peripheral blood. The CDR3 DNA reads as TGTGCCAGCAGCTTACCAGGGGGTGATCCGTTCGGGAATTCACCCCTCCACTTT. It yields the protein CASSLPGGDPFGNSPLHF.